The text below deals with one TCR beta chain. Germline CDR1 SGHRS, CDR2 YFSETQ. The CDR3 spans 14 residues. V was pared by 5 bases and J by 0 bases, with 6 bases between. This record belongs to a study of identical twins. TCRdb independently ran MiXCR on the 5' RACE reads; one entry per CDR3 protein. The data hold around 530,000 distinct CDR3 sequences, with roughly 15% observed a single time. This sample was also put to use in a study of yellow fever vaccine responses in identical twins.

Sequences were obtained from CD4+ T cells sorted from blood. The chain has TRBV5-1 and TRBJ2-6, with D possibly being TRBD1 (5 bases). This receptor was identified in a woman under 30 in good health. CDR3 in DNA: TGCGCCAGCAGGACAGACTCTGGGGCCAACGTCCTGACTTTC. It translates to CASRTDSGANVLTF.